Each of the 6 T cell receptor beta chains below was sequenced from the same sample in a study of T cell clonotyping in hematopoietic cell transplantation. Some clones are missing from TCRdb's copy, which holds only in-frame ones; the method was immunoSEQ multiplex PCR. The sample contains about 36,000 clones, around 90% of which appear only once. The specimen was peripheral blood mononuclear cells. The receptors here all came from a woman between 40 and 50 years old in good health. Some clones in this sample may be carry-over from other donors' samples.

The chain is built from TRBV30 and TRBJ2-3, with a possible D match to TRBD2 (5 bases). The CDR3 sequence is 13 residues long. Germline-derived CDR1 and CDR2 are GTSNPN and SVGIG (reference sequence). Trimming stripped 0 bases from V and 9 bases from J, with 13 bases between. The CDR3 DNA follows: TGTGCCTGGAGTGTACTAGTAGGAGTAACGCAGTATTTT. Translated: CAWSVLVGVTQYF.

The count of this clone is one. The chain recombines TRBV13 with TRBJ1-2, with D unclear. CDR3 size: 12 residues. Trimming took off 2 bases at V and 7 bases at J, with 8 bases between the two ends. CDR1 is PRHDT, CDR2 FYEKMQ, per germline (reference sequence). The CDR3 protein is CASSLFQTGYTF. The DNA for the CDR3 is TGTGCCAGCAGCTTATTCCAAACTGGCTACACCTTC.

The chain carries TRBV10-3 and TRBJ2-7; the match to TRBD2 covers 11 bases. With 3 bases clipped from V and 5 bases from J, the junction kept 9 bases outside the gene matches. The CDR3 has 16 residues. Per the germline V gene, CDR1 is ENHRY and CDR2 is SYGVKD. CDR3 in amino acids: CAISDPAATSGNEQYF. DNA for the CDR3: TGTGCCATCAGTGACCCCGCAGCGACTAGCGGGAACGAGCAGTACTTC.

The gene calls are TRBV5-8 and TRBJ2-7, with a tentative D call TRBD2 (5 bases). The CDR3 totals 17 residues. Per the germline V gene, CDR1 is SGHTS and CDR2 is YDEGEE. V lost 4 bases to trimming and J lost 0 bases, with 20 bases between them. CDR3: CASSPSGLPPSSYEQYF. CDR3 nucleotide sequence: TGTGCCAGCAGCCCGTCTGGACTTCCCCCGAGCTCCTACGAGCAGTACTTC.

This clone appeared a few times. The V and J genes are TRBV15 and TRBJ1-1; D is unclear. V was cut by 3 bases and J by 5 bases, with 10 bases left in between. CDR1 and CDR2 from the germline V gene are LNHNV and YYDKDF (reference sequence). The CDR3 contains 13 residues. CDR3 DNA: TGTGCCACCAGCAGGAATGGTTGGACTGAAGCTTTCTTT. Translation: CATSRNGWTEAFF.

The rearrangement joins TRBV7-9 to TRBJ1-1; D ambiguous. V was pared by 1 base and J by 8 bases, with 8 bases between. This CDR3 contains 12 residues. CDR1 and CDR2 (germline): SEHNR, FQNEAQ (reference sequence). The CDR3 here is CASSLEDQEAFF. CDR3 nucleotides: TGTGCCAGCAGCTTAGAGGACCAGGAAGCTTTCTTT.